This T cell receptor (beta chain) was recorded in a study of blood T cell repertoires in COVID-19. Study context: Whether acute or convalescent, the COVID-19 samples came from the United States, Italy and Spain. T cells, B-cell-depleted T cells, or PBMCs provided the cDNA or gDNA that served as material.

The CDR3 covers 15 residues. With 4 bases clipped from V and 7 bases from J, the junction kept 9 bases outside the gene matches. Germline CDR1 and CDR2: SGHVS and FQNEAQ. Clones were sequenced by immunoSEQ multiplex PCR, and TCRdb holds only the in-frame ones, with some missing. The sample consists of some 98,000 clones, approximately 84% of them appearing once. This chain uses TRBV7-8 with TRBJ1-5, with 8 bases aligning to TRBD1. Sequencing was carried out using peripheral blood. The sequence was collected from a man between 70 and 80 years old with acute or convalescent COVID-19. CDR3 region: CASSSPTGGRQPQHF. CDR3 nucleotide sequence: TGTGCCAGCAGCTCCCCTACAGGGGGAAGGCAGCCCCAGCATTTT. The complete variable domain, with remaining parts taken from reference TRBV7-8 and TRBJ1-5, reads GAGVSQSPRYKVAKRGQDVALRCDPISGHVSLFWYQQALGQGPEFLTYFQNEAQLDKSGLPSDRFFAERPEGSVSTLKIQRTQQEDSAVYLCASSSPTGGRQPQHFGDGTRLSIL.